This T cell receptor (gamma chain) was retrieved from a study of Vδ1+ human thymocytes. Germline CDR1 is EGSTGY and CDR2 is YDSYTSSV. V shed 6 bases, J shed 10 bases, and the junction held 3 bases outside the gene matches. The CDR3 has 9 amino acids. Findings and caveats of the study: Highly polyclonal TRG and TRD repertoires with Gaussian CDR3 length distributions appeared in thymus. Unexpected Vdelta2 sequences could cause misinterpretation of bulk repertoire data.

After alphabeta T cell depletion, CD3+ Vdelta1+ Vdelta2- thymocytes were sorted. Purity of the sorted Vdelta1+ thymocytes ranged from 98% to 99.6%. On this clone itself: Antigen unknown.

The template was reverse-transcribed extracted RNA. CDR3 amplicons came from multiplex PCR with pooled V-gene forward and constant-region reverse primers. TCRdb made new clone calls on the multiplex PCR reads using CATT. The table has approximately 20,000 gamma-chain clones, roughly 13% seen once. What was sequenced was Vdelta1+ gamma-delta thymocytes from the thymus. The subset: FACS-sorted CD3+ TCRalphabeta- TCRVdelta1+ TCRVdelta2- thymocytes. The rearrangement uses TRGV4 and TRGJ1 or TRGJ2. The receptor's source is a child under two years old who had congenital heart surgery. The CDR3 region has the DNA TGTGCCACCTGGAAAAAGAAACTCTTT. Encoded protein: CATWKKKLF.